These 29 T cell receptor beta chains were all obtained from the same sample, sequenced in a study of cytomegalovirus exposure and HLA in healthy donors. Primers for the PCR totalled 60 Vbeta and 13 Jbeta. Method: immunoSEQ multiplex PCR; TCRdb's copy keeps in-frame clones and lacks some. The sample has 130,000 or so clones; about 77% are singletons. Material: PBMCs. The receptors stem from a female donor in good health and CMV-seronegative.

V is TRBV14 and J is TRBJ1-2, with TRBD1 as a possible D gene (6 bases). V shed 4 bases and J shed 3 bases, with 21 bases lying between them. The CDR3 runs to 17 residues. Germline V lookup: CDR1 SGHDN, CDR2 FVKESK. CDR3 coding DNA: TGTGCCAGCAGCCTTGATGATGATATGACAGGATACTATGGCTACACCTTC. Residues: CASSLDDDMTGYYGYTF.

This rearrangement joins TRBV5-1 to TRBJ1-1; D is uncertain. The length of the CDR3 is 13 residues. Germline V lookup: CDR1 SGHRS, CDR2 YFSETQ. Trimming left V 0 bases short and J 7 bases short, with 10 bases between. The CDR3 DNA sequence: TGCGCCAGCAGCTTGGTTGGCCACCGTGAAGCTTTCTTT. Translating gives CASSLVGHREAFF.

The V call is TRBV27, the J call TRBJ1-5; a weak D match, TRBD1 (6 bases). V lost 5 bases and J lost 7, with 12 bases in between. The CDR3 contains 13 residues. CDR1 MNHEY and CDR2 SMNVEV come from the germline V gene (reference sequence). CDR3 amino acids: CASSKQGEQPQHF. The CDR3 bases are TGTGCCAGCAGTAAACAGGGTGAGCAGCCCCAGCATTTT.

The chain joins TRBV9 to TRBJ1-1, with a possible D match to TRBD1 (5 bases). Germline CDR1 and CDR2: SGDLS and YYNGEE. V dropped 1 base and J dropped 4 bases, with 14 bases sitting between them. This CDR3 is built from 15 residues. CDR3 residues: CASSVTPGGSTEAFF. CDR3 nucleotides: TGTGCCAGCAGCGTAACCCCCGGGGGGAGCACTGAAGCTTTCTTT.

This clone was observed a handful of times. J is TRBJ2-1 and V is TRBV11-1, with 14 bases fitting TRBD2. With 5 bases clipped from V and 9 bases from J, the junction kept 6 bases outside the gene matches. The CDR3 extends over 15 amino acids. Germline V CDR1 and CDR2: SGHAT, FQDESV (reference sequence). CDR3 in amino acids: CASSQTSGGAAEQFF. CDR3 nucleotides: TGTGCCAGCAGCCAGACTAGCGGGGGGGCCGCTGAGCAGTTCTTC.

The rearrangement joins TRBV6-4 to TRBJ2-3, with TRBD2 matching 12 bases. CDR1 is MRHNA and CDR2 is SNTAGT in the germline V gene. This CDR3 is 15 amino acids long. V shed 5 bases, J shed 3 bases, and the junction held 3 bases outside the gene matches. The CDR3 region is CASSPSGGATDTQYF. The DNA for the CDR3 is TGTGCCAGCAGTCCTAGCGGGGGGGCAACAGATACGCAGTATTTT.

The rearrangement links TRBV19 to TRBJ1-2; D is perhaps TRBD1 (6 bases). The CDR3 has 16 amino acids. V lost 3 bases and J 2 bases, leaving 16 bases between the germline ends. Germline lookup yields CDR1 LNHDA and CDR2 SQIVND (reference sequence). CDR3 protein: CASSIPPGGGNYGYTF. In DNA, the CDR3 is TGTGCCAGTAGTATCCCCCCCGGGGGGGGCAACTATGGCTACACCTTC.

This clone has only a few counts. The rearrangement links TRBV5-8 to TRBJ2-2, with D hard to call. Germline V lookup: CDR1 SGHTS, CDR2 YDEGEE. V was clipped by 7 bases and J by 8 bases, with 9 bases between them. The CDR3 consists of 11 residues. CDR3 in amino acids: CASAVEGELFF. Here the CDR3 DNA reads TGTGCCAGCGCCGTCGAGGGGGAGCTGTTTTTT.

Here the CDR3 DNA reads TGTGCCAGCAGTTTACGCGGGGGGTGGGCTTTCTTT. As protein: CASSLRGGWAFF. This chain joins TRBV28 and TRBJ1-1; a weak D match, TRBD1 (5 bases). This CDR3 has 12 residues. Germline values: CDR1 MDHEN, CDR2 SYDVKM. V lost 2 bases, J lost 11 bases, and 12 bases lay in between.

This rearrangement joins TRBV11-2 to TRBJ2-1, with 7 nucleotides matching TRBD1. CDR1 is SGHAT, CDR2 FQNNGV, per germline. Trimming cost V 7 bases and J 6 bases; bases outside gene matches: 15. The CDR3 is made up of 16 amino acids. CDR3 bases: TGTGCCAGCATCGACAGGGCGGGCTTGCTTCGCAATGAGCAGTTCTTC. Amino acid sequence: CASIDRAGLLRNEQFF.

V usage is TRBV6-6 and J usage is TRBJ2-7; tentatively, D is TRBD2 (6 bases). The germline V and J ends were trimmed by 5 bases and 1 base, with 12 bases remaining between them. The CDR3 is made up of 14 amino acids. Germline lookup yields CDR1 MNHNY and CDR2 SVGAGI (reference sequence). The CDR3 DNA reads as TGTGCCAGCAGTAGACAGACTAGATCCTACGAGCAGTACTTC. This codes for CASSRQTRSYEQYF.

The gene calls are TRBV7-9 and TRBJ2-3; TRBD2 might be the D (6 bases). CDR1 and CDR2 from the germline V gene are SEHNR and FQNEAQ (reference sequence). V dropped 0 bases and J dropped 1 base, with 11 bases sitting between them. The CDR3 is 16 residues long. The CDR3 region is CASSLARRDGTDTQYF. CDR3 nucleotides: TGTGCCAGCAGCTTAGCTAGGCGGGACGGCACAGATACGCAGTATTTT.

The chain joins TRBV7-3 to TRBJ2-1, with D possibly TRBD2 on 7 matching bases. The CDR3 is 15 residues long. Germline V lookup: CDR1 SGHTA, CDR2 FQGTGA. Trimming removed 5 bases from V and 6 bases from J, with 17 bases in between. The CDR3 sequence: CASSPMAGAFNEQFF. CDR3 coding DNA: TGTGCCAGCAGCCCCATGGCGGGGGCCTTCAATGAGCAGTTCTTC.

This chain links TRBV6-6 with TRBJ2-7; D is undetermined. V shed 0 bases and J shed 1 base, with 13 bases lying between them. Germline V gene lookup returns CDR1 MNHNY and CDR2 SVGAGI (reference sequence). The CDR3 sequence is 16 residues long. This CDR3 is CASSYSDSTVSYEQYF. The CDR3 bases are TGTGCCAGCAGTTACTCAGACTCTACCGTATCCTACGAGCAGTACTTC.

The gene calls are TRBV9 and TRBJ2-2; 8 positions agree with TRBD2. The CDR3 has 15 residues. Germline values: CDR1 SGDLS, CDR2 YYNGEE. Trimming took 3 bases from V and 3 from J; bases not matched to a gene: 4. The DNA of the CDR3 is TGTGCCAGCAGCGAACTAGCGGAGCACACCGGGGAGCTGTTTTTT. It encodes CASSELAEHTGELFF.

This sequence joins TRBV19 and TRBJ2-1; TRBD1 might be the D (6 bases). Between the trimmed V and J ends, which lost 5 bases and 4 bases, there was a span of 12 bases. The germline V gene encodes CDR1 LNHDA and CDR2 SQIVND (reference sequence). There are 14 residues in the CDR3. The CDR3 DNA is TGTGCCAGTAGTGCCGGACAGACTTACAATGAGCAGTTCTTC. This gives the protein CASSAGQTYNEQFF.

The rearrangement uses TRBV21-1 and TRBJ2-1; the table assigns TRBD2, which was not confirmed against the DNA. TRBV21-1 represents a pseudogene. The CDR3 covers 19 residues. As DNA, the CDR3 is TGTGCCAGCAGCAAAGGGGGACTAGCGGGAGGGCACTTTTGGAATGAGCAGTTCTTC. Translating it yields CASSKGGLAGGHFWNEQFF.

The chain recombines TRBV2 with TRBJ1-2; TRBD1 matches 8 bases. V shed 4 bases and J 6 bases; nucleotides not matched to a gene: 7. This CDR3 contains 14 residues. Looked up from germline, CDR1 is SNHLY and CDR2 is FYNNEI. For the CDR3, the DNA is TGTGCCAGCAGTGCAGATCTGACAGGGGATGGCTACACCTTC. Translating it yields CASSADLTGDGYTF. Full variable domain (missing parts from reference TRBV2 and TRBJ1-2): EPEVTQTPSHQVTQMGQEVILRCVPISNHLYFYWYRQILGQKVEFLVSFYNNEISEKSEIFDDQFSVERPDGSNFTLKIRSTKLEDSAMYFCASSADLTGDGYTFGSGTRLTVV.

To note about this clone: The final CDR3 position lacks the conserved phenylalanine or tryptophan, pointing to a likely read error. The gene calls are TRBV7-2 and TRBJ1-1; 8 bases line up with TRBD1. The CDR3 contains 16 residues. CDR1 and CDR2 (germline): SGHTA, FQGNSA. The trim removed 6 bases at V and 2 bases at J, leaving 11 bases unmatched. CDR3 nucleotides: TGTGCCAGCAGTTCGGGACAGGAAAGGGCCAACACTGAAGCTTTCCTT. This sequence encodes CASSSGQERANTEAFL.

CDR3 nucleotides: TGTGCCAGCAGTTCCCCGGACAGGATCTATGGCTACACCTTC. Translating gives CASSSPDRIYGYTF. This chain uses TRBV6-5 with TRBJ1-2; 7 positions agree with TRBD1. CDR1 is MNHEY and CDR2 is SVGAGI in the germline V gene. The CDR3 is 14 amino acids. The V and J ends lost 4 bases and 4 bases, in that order; junction bases with no gene match: 6.

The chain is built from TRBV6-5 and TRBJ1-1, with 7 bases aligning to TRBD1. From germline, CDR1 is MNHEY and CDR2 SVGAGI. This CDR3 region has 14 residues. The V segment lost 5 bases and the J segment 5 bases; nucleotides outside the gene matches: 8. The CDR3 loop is CASSESDRYTEAFF. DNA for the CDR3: TGTGCCAGCAGTGAATCGGACAGGTATACTGAAGCTTTCTTT.

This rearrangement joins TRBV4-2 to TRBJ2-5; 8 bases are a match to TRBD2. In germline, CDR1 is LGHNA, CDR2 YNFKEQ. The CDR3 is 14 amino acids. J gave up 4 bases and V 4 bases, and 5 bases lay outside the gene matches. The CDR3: CASSPEAGVETQYF. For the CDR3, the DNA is TGTGCCAGCAGCCCCGAAGCGGGAGTAGAGACCCAGTACTTC.

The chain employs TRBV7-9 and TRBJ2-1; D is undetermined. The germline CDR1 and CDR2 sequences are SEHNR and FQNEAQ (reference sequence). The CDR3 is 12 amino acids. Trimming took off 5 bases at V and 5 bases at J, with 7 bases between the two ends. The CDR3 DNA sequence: TGTGCCAGCAGCCCTCGAGACAATGAGCAGTTCTTC. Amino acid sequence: CASSPRDNEQFF.

CDR3 region: CASSLDSGQHQAFF. Here the CDR3 DNA reads TGCGCCAGCAGCTTGGACTCGGGACAGCATCAGGCTTTCTTT. This chain uses TRBV5-1 with TRBJ1-1; 7 bases fit TRBD1. The CDR3 extends over 14 amino acids. With 0 bases clipped from V and 11 bases from J, the junction kept 10 bases outside the gene matches. CDR1 and CDR2 from the germline V gene are SGHRS and YFSETQ. The full variable domain, completed using reference TRBV5-1 and TRBJ1-1, is KAGVTQTPRYLIKTRGQQVTLSCSPISGHRSVSWYQQTPGQGLQFLFEYFSETQRNKGNFPGRFSGRQFSNSRSEMNVSTLELGDSALYLCASSLDSGQHQAFFGQGTRLTVV.

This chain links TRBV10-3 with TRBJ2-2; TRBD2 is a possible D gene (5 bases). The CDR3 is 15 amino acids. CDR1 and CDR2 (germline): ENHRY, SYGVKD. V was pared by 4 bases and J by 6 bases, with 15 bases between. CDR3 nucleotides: TGTGCCATCAGTGTCTCGCAGGTGGGAGCCGGGGAGCTGTTTTTT. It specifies CAISVSQVGAGELFF.

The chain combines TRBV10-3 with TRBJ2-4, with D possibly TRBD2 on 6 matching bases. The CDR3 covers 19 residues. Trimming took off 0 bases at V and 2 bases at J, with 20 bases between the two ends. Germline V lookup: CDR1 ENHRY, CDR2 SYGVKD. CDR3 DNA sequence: TGTGCCATCAGTGAGTCTTATCAGGGCGGGAAATTATCCAAAAACATTCAGTACTTC. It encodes CAISESYQGGKLSKNIQYF.

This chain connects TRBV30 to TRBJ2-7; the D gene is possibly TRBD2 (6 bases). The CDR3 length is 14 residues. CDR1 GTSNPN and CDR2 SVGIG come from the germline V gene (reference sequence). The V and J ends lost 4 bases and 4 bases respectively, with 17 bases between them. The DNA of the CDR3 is TGTGCCTGGAATGCGGGACTGGGGGGATACGAGCAGTACTTC. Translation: CAWNAGLGGYEQYF. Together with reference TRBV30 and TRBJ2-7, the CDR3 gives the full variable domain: SQTIHQWPATLVQPVGSPLSLECTVEGTSNPNLYWYRQAAGRGLQLLFYSVGIGQISSEVPQNLSASRPQDRQFILSSKKLLLSDSGFYLCAWNAGLGGYEQYFGPGTRLTVT.

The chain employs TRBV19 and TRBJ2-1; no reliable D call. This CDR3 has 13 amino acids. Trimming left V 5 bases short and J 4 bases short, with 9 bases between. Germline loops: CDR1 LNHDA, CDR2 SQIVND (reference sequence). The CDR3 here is CASSPPPYNEQFF. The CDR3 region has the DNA TGTGCCAGTAGTCCTCCCCCTTACAATGAGCAGTTCTTC.

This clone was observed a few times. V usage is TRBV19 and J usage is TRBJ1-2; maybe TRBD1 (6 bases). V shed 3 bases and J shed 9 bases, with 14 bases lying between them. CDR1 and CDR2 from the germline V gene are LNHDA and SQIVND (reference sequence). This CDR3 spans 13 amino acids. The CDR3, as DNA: TGTGCCAGTAGTATTCAGGGGCTGATTAGCTACACCTTC. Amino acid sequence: CASSIQGLISYTF.